The 18 T cell receptor beta chains listed next were all sequenced from one sample in a study of blood T cell repertoires in COVID-19. Clones were read by immunoSEQ multiplex PCR, and TCRdb kept only the in-frame ones, dropping some. Here the sample spans roughly 250,000 clones, 70% to 90% being singletons. Sequenced sample: peripheral blood. Source of these receptors: a woman aged 45-65 years with acute or convalescent COVID-19.

This clone came up a few times. The chain uses TRBV28 and TRBJ2-1, with 9 bases identical to TRBD2. Germline V gene lookup returns CDR1 MDHEN and CDR2 SYDVKM. With V trimmed by 3 bases and J by 4 bases, 4 bases remained unmatched. The CDR3 is made up of 15 amino acids. DNA of the CDR3: TGTGCCAGCAGTTTTGGGCTAGCGGGATACAATGAGCAGTTCTTC. Its translation: CASSFGLAGYNEQFF.

This rearrangement joins TRBV7-2 to TRBJ1-1, with a tentative D call TRBD1 (6 bases). This CDR3 is 15 amino acids long. The germline V and J ends were trimmed by 2 bases and 5 bases, with 15 bases remaining between them. The germline V gene has CDR1 SGHTA and CDR2 FQGNSA. The DNA for the CDR3 is TGTGCCAGCAGCTTACCTGCTCAGGGGAGAACTGAAGCTTTCTTT. It is translated as CASSLPAQGRTEAFF.

Details on this clone: One junction end does not reproduce the germline sequence, and a read error may be involved. This chain links TRBV28 with TRBJ2-7, with TRBD2 matching over 11 bases. Germline-derived CDR1 and CDR2 are MDHEN and SYDVKM. The CDR3 length is 14 residues. CDR3 in amino acids: CASSLWELAGASHF. CDR3 coding DNA: TGTGCCAGCAGTTTATGGGAACTAGCGGGAGCCTCACACTTC.

The chain links TRBV5-1 to TRBJ1-4; 8 bases line up with TRBD1. V lost 4 bases, J lost 1 base, and 12 bases stayed unmatched. The germline V gene has CDR1 SGHRS and CDR2 YFSETQ. The CDR3 loop spans 18 amino acids. The CDR3 DNA reads as TGCGCCAGCAGCCAACAGGGGGTGTCGTGGCGAACTAATGAAAAACTGTTTTTT. It encodes CASSQQGVSWRTNEKLFF.

This rearrangement joins TRBV11-2 to TRBJ2-7, with D perhaps matching TRBD2 (6 bases). Germline CDR1 is SGHAT and CDR2 is FQNNGV. V was cut by 3 bases and J by 3 bases, with 12 bases left in between. CDR3 length: 14 amino acids. The CDR3 nucleotides read TGTGCCAGCAGCTTTAGCGGAGACTACTACGAGCAGTACTTC. Its translation: CASSFSGDYYEQYF. Filled out from reference TRBV11-2 and TRBJ2-7, the complete variable domain reads EAGVAQSPRYKIIEKRQSVAFWCNPISGHATLYWYQQILGQGPKLLIQFQNNGVVDDSQLPKDRFSAERLKGVDSTLKIQPAKLEDSAVYLCASSFSGDYYEQYFGPGTRLTVT.

The V and J genes are TRBV5-6 and TRBJ2-1; 9 bases are shared with TRBD2. The CDR3 has 11 amino acids. The germline V gene encodes CDR1 SGHDT and CDR2 YYEEEE. Trimming cost V 5 bases and J 14 bases; bases outside gene matches: 5. CDR3 DNA sequence: TGTGCCAGCAGATATAGCGGGAGCGAGTTCTTC. Its translation is CASRYSGSEFF.

This clone has only one observation. The chain combines TRBV18 with TRBJ2-2; 9 bases match TRBD2. The trim removed 1 base at V and 4 bases at J, leaving 7 bases unmatched. Germline V CDR1 and CDR2: KGHSH, LQKENI. The CDR3 loop spans 17 amino acids. CDR3: CASSPLIAGVATGELFF. DNA for the CDR3: TGTGCCAGCTCACCACTTATAGCGGGAGTGGCCACCGGGGAGCTGTTTTTT.

V usage is TRBV4-1 and J usage is TRBJ2-1; D not certain. Germline V gene data show CDR1 as MGHRA and CDR2 as YSYEKL. The CDR3 extends over 15 amino acids. Between the trimmed V and J ends, which lost 0 bases and 7 bases, there was a span of 13 bases. CDR3 amino acids: CASSQEVRSINEQFF. The CDR3 region has the DNA TGCGCCAGCAGCCAAGAGGTGAGATCCATAAATGAGCAGTTCTTC.

The chain links TRBV6-5 to TRBJ1-1; TRBD1 is a possible D gene (6 bases). V shed 8 bases and J shed 1 base, with 11 bases lying between them. This CDR3 has 13 residues. Germline V lookup: CDR1 MNHEY, CDR2 SVGAGI. CDR3 bases: TGTGCCAGCTCCCCGACAGGGAACACTGAAGCTTTCTTT. Translation: CASSPTGNTEAFF.

The chain joins TRBV19 to TRBJ1-5; perhaps TRBD1 as D (5 bases). The CDR3 contains 15 residues. Trimming left V 4 bases short and J 3 bases short, with 13 bases between. Per germline, CDR1 LNHDA and CDR2 SQIVND (reference sequence). CDR3 region: CASSTSTGYNQPQHF. CDR3 DNA: TGTGCCAGTAGTACCTCTACAGGTTACAATCAGCCCCAGCATTTT.

This sequence joins TRBV5-4 and TRBJ1-6; no clear D gene. Germline CDR1 is SGHNT and CDR2 is YYREEE (reference sequence). The V and J ends lost 2 bases and 0 bases respectively, with 9 bases between them. The CDR3 has 16 amino acids. The CDR3 protein is CASSFGMSSYNSPLHF. DNA for the CDR3: TGTGCCAGCAGCTTCGGGATGAGCTCCTATAATTCACCCCTCCACTTT.

The chain couples TRBV28 to TRBJ1-2; 11 bases map to TRBD1. Germline values: CDR1 MDHEN, CDR2 SYDVKM. The CDR3 is 14 amino acids. J gave up 3 bases and V 5 bases, and 2 bases lay outside the gene matches. The CDR3 is CASSRDRGDYGYTF. The CDR3, as DNA: TGTGCCAGCAGTAGGGACAGGGGGGACTATGGCTACACCTTC.

The chain recombines TRBV11-3 with TRBJ2-1; tentative D call: TRBD2 (7 bases). There are 15 residues in the CDR3. V lost 5 bases, J lost 7 bases, and 18 bases lay in between. Germline-derived CDR1 and CDR2 are SGHNT and YENEEA. The CDR3 DNA reads as TGTGCCAGCAGCCAGGGGTGGGAGGGCCGGAATGAGCAGTTCTTC. This sequence encodes CASSQGWEGRNEQFF. Looking up the rest from reference TRBV11-3 and TRBJ2-1 gives the full variable domain: EAGVVQSPRYKIIEKKQPVAFWCNPISGHNTLYWYLQNLGQGPELLIRYENEEAVDDSQLPKDRFSAERLKGVDSTLKIQPAELGDSAVYLCASSQGWEGRNEQFFGPGTRLTVL.

This chain joins TRBV5-1 and TRBJ2-7; D perhaps matches TRBD1 (6 bases). Deletions cut 1 base from V and 1 base from J, with 9 bases between. Germline V lookup: CDR1 SGHRS, CDR2 YFSETQ. The CDR3 extends over 14 amino acids. In DNA, the CDR3 is TGCGCCAGCAGCTTGACAGGGTATTCCTACGAGCAGTACTTC. Translating gives CASSLTGYSYEQYF.

The chain links TRBV28 to TRBJ2-3; weak D call: TRBD2 (5 bases). CDR1 is MDHEN, CDR2 SYDVKM, per germline. V lost 1 base to trimming and J lost 1 base, with 9 bases between them. CDR3 length: 15 amino acids. CDR3 DNA: TGTGCCAGCAGTTTATCGGTTAGCGGCACAGATACGCAGTATTTT. It encodes CASSLSVSGTDTQYF.

This clone was counted between two and nine times. The chain couples TRBV19 to TRBJ2-7, with 7 bases matching TRBD1. This CDR3 comprises 14 residues. Germline V lookup: CDR1 LNHDA, CDR2 SQIVND (reference sequence). Trimming took 10 bases from V and 2 from J; bases not matched to a gene: 11. CDR3 sequence reads: CATWVGQLTYEQYF. CDR3 DNA: TGTGCCACTTGGGTGGGACAGTTGACCTACGAGCAGTACTTC. Using reference TRBV19 and TRBJ2-7 for the parts outside the CDR3, the full variable domain is DGGITQSPKYLFRKEGQNVTLSCEQNLNHDAMYWYRQDPGQGLRLIYYSQIVNDFQKGDIAEGYSVSREKKESFPLTVTSAQKNPTAFYLCATWVGQLTYEQYFGPGTRLTVT.

In the case of this clone: One end of the junction fails to match germline, which may point to a read error. This chain connects TRBV11-2 to TRBJ2-7; D is possibly TRBD2 (5 bases). Germline values: CDR1 SGHAT, CDR2 FQNNGV. This CDR3 comprises 14 residues. CDR3 nucleotides: TGTGCCAGCAGGCCGGCGCTAGCCTCCGACGAGCAGTACTTC. It encodes CASRPALASDEQYF.

The table lists this clone with a count of one. The J gene is TRBJ2-1, the V gene TRBV20-1, with 10 bases lining up with TRBD2. The CDR3 consists of 11 residues. Germline V gene data show CDR1 as DFQATT and CDR2 as SNEGSKA (reference sequence). CDR3 sequence (DNA): TGCAGCCTAGCGGGAGACGATGAGCAGTTCTTC. This sequence encodes CSLAGDDEQFF.